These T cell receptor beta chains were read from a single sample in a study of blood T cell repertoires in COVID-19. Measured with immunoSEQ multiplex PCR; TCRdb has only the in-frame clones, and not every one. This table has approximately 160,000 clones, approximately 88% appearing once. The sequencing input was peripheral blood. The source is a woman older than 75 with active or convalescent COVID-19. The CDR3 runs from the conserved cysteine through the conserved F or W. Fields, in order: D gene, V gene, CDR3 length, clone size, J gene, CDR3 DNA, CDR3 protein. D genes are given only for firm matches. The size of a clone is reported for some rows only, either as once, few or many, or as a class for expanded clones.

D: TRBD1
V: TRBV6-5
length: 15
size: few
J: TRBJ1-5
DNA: TGTGCCAGCAGCGTTCTAACAGGGGGCAATCAGCCCCAGCATTTT
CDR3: CASSVLTGGNQPQHF

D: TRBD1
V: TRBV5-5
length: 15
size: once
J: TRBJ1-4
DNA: TGTGCCAGCAGCTGGACAGGGGGCGATGAGGAAAAACTGTTTTTT
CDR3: CASSWTGGDEEKLFF

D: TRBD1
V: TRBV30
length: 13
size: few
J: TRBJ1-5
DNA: TGTGCCTGGAGTGTAAAGGGGGCTCAGCCCCAGCATTTT
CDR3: CAWSVKGAQPQHF

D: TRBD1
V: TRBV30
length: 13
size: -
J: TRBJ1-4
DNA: TGTGCCTGGCAGGGACAGCATAATGAAAAACTGTTTTTT
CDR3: CAWQGQHNEKLFF

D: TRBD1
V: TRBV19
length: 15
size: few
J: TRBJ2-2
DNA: TGTGCCAGCAGAGTAGGGGGGACAGGGATCGGGGAGCTGTTTTTT
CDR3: CASRVGGTGIGELFF

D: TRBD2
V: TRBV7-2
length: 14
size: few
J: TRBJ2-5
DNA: TGTGCCAGCAGCTTGGGACTAGCCCGGGGTTGGGGTTACTTC
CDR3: CASSLGLARGWGYF

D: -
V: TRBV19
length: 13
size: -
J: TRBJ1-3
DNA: TGTGCCAGTACCATTACTTCTGGAAACACCATATATTTT
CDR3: CASTITSGNTIYF

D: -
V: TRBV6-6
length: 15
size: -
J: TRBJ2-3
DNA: TGTGCCAGCAGTTACTCGGCAAGGGAGCCAGATACGCAGTATTTT
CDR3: CASSYSAREPDTQYF

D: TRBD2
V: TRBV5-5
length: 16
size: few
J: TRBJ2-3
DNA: TGTGCCAGCAGCCCAAGCGGGGCTCTGTTCACAGATACGCAGTATTTT
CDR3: CASSPSGALFTDTQYF

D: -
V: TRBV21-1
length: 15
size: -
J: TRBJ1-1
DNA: TGTGCCAGCAGCACCCCCCGGGGGGCGAACACTGAAGCTTTCTTT
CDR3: CASSTPRGANTEAFF

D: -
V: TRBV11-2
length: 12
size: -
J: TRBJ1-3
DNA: TGTGCCAGCACCGCGGGGGGAAACACCATATATTTT
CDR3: CASTAGGNTIYF

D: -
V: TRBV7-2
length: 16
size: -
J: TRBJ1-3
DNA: TGTGCCAGCAGCTTACGTCAGGCGCGGTCGAGGGACACCATATATTTT
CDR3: CASSLRQARSRDTIYF

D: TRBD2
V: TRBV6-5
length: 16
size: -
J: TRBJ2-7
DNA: TGTGCCAGCAGTTACGGGCTAGCGGGGATACACTACGAGCAGTACTTC
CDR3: CASSYGLAGIHYEQYF

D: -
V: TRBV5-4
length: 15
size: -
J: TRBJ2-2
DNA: TGTGCCAGCAGAAGGGATAGGGGGGGCACCGGGGAGCTGTTTTTT
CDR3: CASRRDRGGTGELFF

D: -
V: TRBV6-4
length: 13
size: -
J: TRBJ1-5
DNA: TGTGCCAGCAGTGGGGAGGCCGATCAGCCCCAGCATTTT
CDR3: CASSGEADQPQHF

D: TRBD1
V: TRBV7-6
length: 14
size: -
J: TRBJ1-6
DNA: TGTGCCAGCAGCCTTGGACAGGGTCATTCACCCCTCCACTTT
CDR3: CASSLGQGHSPLHF

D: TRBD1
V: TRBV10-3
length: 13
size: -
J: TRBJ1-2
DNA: TGTGCCATCAGCGCACCGGGACAGTGGGGCTACACCTTC
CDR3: CAISAPGQWGYTF

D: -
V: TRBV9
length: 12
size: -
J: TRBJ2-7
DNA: TGTGCCAGCAGTAAAACGACGGGAGAGCAGTACTTC
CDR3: CASSKTTGEQYF

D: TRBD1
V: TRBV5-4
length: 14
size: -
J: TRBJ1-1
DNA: TGTGCCAGCAGCCTCGGACAGGGCATCGCTGAAGCTTTCTTT
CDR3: CASSLGQGIAEAFF

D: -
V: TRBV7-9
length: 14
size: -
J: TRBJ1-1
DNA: TGTGCCAGCAGCTTAGGTCCTCCGAACACTGAAGCTTTCTTT
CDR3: CASSLGPPNTEAFF

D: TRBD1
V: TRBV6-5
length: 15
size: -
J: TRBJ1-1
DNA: TGTGCCAGCGTCCCCTGGGACAGGGGCGGGACTGAAGCTTTCTTT
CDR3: CASVPWDRGGTEAFF

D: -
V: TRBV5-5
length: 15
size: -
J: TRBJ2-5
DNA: TGTGCCAGCAGCTTGAACGGCAGGGGTTGGGAGACCCAGTACTTC
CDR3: CASSLNGRGWETQYF

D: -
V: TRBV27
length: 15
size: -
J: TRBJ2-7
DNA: TGTGCCAGCAGTTTGGGCAGACCCTGGAACTACGAGCAGTACTTC
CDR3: CASSLGRPWNYEQYF

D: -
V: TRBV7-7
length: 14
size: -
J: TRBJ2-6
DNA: TGTGCTAGCAGTCAACACTCTGGGGCCAACGTCCTGACTTTC
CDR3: CASSQHSGANVLTF

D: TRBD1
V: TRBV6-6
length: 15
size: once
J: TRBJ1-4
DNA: TGTGCCAGCAGTTACTCCGGGACAGCTAATGAAAAACTGTTTTTT
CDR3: CASSYSGTANEKLFF

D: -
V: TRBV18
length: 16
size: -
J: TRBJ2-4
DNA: TGTGCCAGCTCACCGGGGCGGGATTTAGCCAAAAACATTCAGTACTTC
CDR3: CASSPGRDLAKNIQYF

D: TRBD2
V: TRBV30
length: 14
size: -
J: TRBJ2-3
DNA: TGTGCCTGGGCCGGCGGGGGGGCCTTGGATACGCAGTATTTT
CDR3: CAWAGGGALDTQYF

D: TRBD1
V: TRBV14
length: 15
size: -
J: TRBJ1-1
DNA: TGTGCCAGCAGACAGGGGGCCTCTATGAACACTGAAGCTTTCTTT
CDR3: CASRQGASMNTEAFF

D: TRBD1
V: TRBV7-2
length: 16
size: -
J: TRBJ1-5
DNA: TGTGCCAGCAGCACCCCGACAGGGTTTGGGAATCAGCCCCAGCATTTT
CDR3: CASSTPTGFGNQPQHF

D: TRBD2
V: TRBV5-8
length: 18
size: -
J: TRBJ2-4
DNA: TGTGCCAGCAGCTTCGGACTAGCGGGGGGGCTAGCCAAAAACATTCAGTACTTC
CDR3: CASSFGLAGGLAKNIQYF

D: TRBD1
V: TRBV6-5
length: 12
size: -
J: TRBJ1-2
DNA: TGTGCCAGCAGCGGGGACAGGGGTGGCTACACCTTC
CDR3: CASSGDRGGYTF

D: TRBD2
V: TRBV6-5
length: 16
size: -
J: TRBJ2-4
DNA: TGTGCCAGCAGTTACTCGGGGGGGAGGGACAAAAACATTCAGTACTTC
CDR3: CASSYSGGRDKNIQYF

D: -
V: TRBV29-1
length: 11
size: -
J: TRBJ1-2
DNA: TGCAGCGTTCAGGCAGGGAATGGCTACACCTTC
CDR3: CSVQAGNGYTF

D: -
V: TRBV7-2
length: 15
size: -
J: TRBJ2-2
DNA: TGTGCCAGCAGCTTACGCGGGGTGAACACCGGGGAGCTGTTTTTT
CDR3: CASSLRGVNTGELFF

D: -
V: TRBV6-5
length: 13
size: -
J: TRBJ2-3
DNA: TGTGCCAGCATCCTGTCCCGGGCAGATACGCAGTATTTT
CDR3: CASILSRADTQYF

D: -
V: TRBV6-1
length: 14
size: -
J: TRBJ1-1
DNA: TGTGCCAGCAGTGAACCCGGTATGAACACTGAAGCTTTCTTT
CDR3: CASSEPGMNTEAFF

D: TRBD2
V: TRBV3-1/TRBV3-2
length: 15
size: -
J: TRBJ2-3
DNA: TGTGCCAGCAGCCAAGCTAGCGGGGGTACAGATACGCAGTATTTT
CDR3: CASSQASGGTDTQYF

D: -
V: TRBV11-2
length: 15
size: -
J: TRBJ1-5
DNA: TGTGCCAGCAGCCTGGGCAGAACTAGCAATCAGCCCCAGCATTTT
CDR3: CASSLGRTSNQPQHF

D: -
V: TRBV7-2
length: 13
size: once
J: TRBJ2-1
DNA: TGTGCCAGCAGCTCGTTCAGGGGTGTCAGCCAGTTCTTC
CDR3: CASSSFRGVSQFF

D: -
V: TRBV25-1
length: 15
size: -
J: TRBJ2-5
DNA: TGTGCCAGCAGTGAGCACCGGGGGGCAGGGGAGACCCAGTACTTC
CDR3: CASSEHRGAGETQYF

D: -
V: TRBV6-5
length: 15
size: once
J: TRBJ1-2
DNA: TGTGCCAGCAGTCCCCGTCCCCCGGGGGGCGTCGGCTACACCTTC
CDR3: CASSPRPPGGVGYTF

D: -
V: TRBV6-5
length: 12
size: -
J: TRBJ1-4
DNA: TGTGCCAGCAGAACTACAGGACAAAAACTGTTTTTT
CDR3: CASRTTGQKLFF

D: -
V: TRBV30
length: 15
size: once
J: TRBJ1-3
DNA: TGTGCCTGGATGGTGTACGGGGTTCTAGGAAACACCATATATTTT
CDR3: CAWMVYGVLGNTIYF

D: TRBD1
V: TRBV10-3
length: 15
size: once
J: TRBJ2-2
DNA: TGTGCCATCAGTGACCGACAGGGGATCACCGGGGAGCTGTTTTTT
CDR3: CAISDRQGITGELFF

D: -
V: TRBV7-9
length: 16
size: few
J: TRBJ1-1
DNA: TGTGCCAGCAGCTTAGCGGGAAGGGGAGGGAACACTGAAGCTTTCTTT
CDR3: CASSLAGRGGNTEAFF

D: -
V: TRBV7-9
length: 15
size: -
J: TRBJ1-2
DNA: TGTGCCAGCAGCCGAATGAGACAGGAGGAGCATGGCTACACCTTC
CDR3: CASSRMRQEEHGYTF

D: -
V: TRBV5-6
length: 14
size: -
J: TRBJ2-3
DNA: TGTGCCAGCAGCCCCTTTGAGGAGCCCCATCATCCGTATTTT
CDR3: CASSPFEEPHHPYF

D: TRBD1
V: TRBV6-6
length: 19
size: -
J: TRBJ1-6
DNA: TGTGCCAGCAGTCGATATTGGGACAGTAGGAGCTCCTATAATTCACCCCTCCACTTT
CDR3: CASSRYWDSRSSYNSPLHF

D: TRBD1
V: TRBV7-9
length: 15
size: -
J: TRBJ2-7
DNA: TGTGCCAGCAGCCCCAGGAGGACAGGGGACTACGAGCAGTACTTC
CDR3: CASSPRRTGDYEQYF

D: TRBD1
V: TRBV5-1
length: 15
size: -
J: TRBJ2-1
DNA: TGCGCCAGCAGCCAGGGACAGGGAGACTACAATGAGCAGTTCTTC
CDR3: CASSQGQGDYNEQFF

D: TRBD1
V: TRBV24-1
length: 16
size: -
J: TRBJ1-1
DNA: TGTGCCACCAGTGACTCCGACAGGGGGCTGAACACTGAAGCTTTCTTT
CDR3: CATSDSDRGLNTEAFF

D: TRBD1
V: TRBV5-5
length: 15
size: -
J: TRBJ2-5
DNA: TGTGCCAGCAGCCCAGGGGGACAGGGGTGGGAGACCCAGTACTTC
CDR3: CASSPGGQGWETQYF

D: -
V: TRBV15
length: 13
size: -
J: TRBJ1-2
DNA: TGTGCCACCAGCAGAGACCAGGGGTTCGGCTACACCTTC
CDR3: CATSRDQGFGYTF

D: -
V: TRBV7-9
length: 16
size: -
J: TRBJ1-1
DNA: TGTGCCAGCAGCGACCGCAGGGGCAGGGAGAACACTGAAGCTTTCTTT
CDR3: CASSDRRGRENTEAFF

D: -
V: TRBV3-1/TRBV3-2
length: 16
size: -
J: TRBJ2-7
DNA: TGTGCCAGCAGCGCCCATTCCGGGACAAGAAAGGACGAGCAGTACTTC
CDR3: CASSAHSGTRKDEQYF

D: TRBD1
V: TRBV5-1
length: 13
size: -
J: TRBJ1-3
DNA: TGCGCCAGCAGCTGGGACAGTGGAAACACCATATATTTT
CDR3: CASSWDSGNTIYF

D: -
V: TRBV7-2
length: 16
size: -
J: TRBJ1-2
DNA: TGTGCCAGCAGCTTAGGGGCGAGAGGGTCTAACTATGGCTACACCTTC
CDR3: CASSLGARGSNYGYTF